A selection of T cell receptor beta chains follows, all from one sample in a study of shared clonotypes between healthy human individuals. Sequenced by immunoSEQ multiplex PCR; TCRdb stores in-frame clones only, minus some. The sample consists of over 800,000 clones, roughly 92% of them appearing once. The sequencing input was naive CD8+ T cells sorted from blood. The source of these receptors is a young man in good health. Both conserved end residues are part of each CDR3. A D gene is named only where the DNA matches it firmly. Clone size is given for some rows only: seen once, a few or many times, or a class if the clone is expanded.

CDR3 | DNA | V | size | D | J
CASSPKAQSSYEQYF | TGTGCTAGCAGCCCAAAAGCCCAGAGCTCCTACGAGCAGTACTTC | TRBV7-7 | . | . | TRBJ2-7
CASSLAPSGANVLTF | TGTGCCAGCAGCTTAGCTCCCTCTGGGGCCAACGTCCTGACTTTC | TRBV7-6 | . | . | TRBJ2-6
CASSLREGDQPQHF | TGCGCCAGCAGCTTGCGGGAGGGAGACCAGCCCCAGCATTTT | TRBV5-1 | . | . | TRBJ1-5
CSATGAQRDYNEQFF | TGCAGCGCCACCGGGGCCCAGCGGGACTACAATGAGCAGTTCTTC | TRBV29-1 | . | TRBD2 | TRBJ2-1
CATSRDRTGGETQYF | TGTGCCACCAGCAGAGACAGGACAGGGGGAGAGACCCAGTACTTC | TRBV15 | . | TRBD1 | TRBJ2-5
CASSFGLASYNEQFF | TGTGCCAGCAGCTTTGGACTAGCCTCCTACAATGAGCAGTTCTTC | TRBV7-9 | . | TRBD2 | TRBJ2-1
CASRPGSATHNEQFF | TGTGCCAGCAGACCGGGGTCAGCGACCCACAATGAGCAGTTCTTC | TRBV7-3 | . | . | TRBJ2-1
CASSLGSGERREQYF | TGCGCCAGCAGCTTGGGTTCGGGGGAAAGGAGAGAGCAGTACTTC | TRBV5-1 | . | . | TRBJ2-7
CASIPLLAGEANTGELFF | TGTGCCAGCATCCCATTGTTAGCGGGAGAGGCGAACACCGGGGAGCTGTTTTTT | TRBV28 | . | TRBD2 | TRBJ2-2
CASSFGPLAEQYF | TGTGCCAGCAGCTTCGGACCCCTTGCCGAGCAGTACTTC | TRBV27 | . | . | TRBJ2-7
CASSPSAGSGANVLTF | TGCGCCAGCAGCCCGTCGGCAGGCTCTGGGGCCAACGTCCTGACTTTC | TRBV4-3 | . | . | TRBJ2-6
CASSLTGEDTQYF | TGTGCCAGCAGTTTGACGGGAGAGGATACCCAGTACTTC | TRBV28 | . | . | TRBJ2-5
CASSLSSGSYNEQFF | TGTGCCAGCAGCTTGTCTAGCGGTTCCTACAATGAGCAGTTCTTC | TRBV9 | . | TRBD2 | TRBJ2-1
CASNPLAGPSDTQYF | TGTGCCAGCAACCCCCTAGCGGGTCCATCAGATACGCAGTATTTT | TRBV21-1 | . | . | TRBJ2-3
CSVVGGEGSSYNEQFF | TGCAGCGTTGTCGGGGGGGAGGGGTCCTCCTACAATGAGCAGTTCTTC | TRBV29-1 | . | TRBD2 | TRBJ2-1
CASSGRNNQPQHF | TGTGCCAGCAGCGGACGGAACAATCAGCCCCAGCATTTT | TRBV28 | . | . | TRBJ1-5
CATSRDRLEGSEQYF | TGTGCCACCAGCAGAGACCGACTAGAGGGCTCCGAGCAGTACTTC | TRBV15 | . | . | TRBJ2-7
CASGFQGGTGELFF | TGTGCCAGCGGCTTCCAGGGGGGAACCGGGGAGCTGTTTTTT | TRBV2 | once | . | TRBJ2-2
CASKGLNTGELFF | TGTGCCAGCAAAGGGTTGAACACCGGGGAGCTGTTTTTT | TRBV5-8 | . | . | TRBJ2-2
CASTPVGEGWEQYF | TGTGCCAGCACCCCAGTGGGGGAGGGTTGGGAGCAGTACTTC | TRBV11-2 | . | TRBD2 | TRBJ2-7
CASSQGASGIETQYF | TGCGCCAGCAGCCAAGGGGCTAGCGGGATAGAGACCCAGTACTTC | TRBV4-1 | . | TRBD2 | TRBJ2-5
CASSLLDREETQYF | TGTGCCAGCAGTCTACTCGACAGGGAAGAGACCCAGTACTTC | TRBV27 | . | TRBD1 | TRBJ2-5
CAWEDRLGVTEAFF | TGTGCCTGGGAGGACAGGCTGGGGGTCACTGAAGCTTTCTTT | TRBV30 | . | TRBD1 | TRBJ1-1
CASSSDRGKTQYF | TGTGCCAGCAGTTCGGACAGGGGTAAGACCCAGTACTTC | TRBV27 | . | TRBD1 | TRBJ2-5
CASRDRGRKTNEKLFF | TGTGCCAGCAGAGACAGGGGGCGGAAAACTAATGAAAAACTGTTTTTT | TRBV27 | . | TRBD1 | TRBJ1-4
CASSETWGLLSYEQYF | TGTGCCAGCAGCGAGACGTGGGGGCTTCTGTCCTACGAGCAGTACTTC | TRBV7-6 | . | . | TRBJ2-7
CASSPNSGAPYNEQFF | TGTGCCAGCAGCCCAAATAGCGGAGCCCCCTACAATGAGCAGTTCTTC | TRBV9 | . | . | TRBJ2-1
CAISEDTGGGFYGYTF | TGTGCCATCAGTGAGGATACAGGGGGTGGCTTCTATGGCTACACCTTC | TRBV10-3 | . | TRBD1 | TRBJ1-2
CASRDDSNGGNTIYF | TGTGCCAGCAGAGACGACAGTAATGGCGGAAACACCATATATTTT | TRBV27 | . | . | TRBJ1-3
CASSPRESNEQYF | TGTGCCAGCAGTCCCAGGGAGAGTAACGAGCAGTACTTC | TRBV27 | . | . | TRBJ2-7
CASMGGSGQFF | TGTGCCAGCATGGGTGGCTCGGGGCAGTTCTTC | TRBV28 | many | . | TRBJ2-1
CASSWDRRSYEQYF | TGTGCCAGCAGCTGGGACAGGAGATCCTACGAGCAGTACTTC | TRBV7-9 | . | TRBD1 | TRBJ2-7
CAWSRLLRTGELFF | TGTGCCTGGAGTCGACTCTTGAGGACCGGGGAGCTGTTTTTT | TRBV30 | . | . | TRBJ2-2